Listed here is a single T cell receptor (beta chain). The antigen is not known. At the DNA level, this CDR3 is encoded by other sequences in the same sample as well. This sample is part of a study of graft-versus-host responses after intestinal transplantation. Overall study context: All recipients were given anti-thymocyte globulin induction, and tacrolimus and steroids were then administered for around three years. General observations from the study: GvH clone levels peaked in circulation, and this peak was associated with early post-transplant HvG declines. Individuals who had graft-donor T cell macrochimerism had allografts that showed high graft-versus-host to host-versus-graft clonal ratios. Among recipient marrow samples, GvH clones were found; some appeared first in ileum or blood.

Only in-frame clones appear in the TCRdb table, and some are missing; sequencing was by immunoSEQ multiplex PCR. The sample has some 23,000 clones; approximately 94% are singletons. The V gene's germline CDR1 is SGHRS and CDR2 YFSETQ. The CDR3 runs to 12 residues. Trimming took off 4 bases at V and 2 bases at J, with 5 bases between the two ends. The clonotype was recovered from a human patient who received an intestinal transplant, so some T cells may come from the graft donor. Sequenced here: PBMCs, sampled 156 days after intestinal transplant. The J gene is TRBJ2-3, the V gene TRBV5-1, with D unresolved. CDR3 nucleotide sequence: TGCGCCAGCAGCCTAGTCACAGATACGCAGTATTTT. Protein: CASSLVTDTQYF.